The entry below describes one T cell receptor (beta chain). V gave up 3 bases and J gave up 4 bases, with 7 bases separating them. CDR1 is MNHEY, CDR2 SMNVEV, per germline (reference sequence). The CDR3 spans 13 residues. This record comes from a study of T cell changes during pregnancy in multiple sclerosis. The repertoire was sequenced with immunoSEQ multiplex PCR; TCRdb's copy has only in-frame clones and lacks some. Of about 46,000 clones in the sample, less than 95% are singletons; the top ten hold about 3%. The origin of this receptor is a female donor with multiple sclerosis, enrolled in a pregnancy study. The material sequenced was CD8+ T cells from peripheral blood mononuclear cells, taken in the second trimester of pregnancy. The chain recombines TRBV27 with TRBJ1-5; possibly TRBD1 for D (6 bases). For the CDR3, the DNA is TGTGCCAGCAGTTTTACAGGGAATCAGCCCCAGCATTTT. Its protein is CASSFTGNQPQHF.